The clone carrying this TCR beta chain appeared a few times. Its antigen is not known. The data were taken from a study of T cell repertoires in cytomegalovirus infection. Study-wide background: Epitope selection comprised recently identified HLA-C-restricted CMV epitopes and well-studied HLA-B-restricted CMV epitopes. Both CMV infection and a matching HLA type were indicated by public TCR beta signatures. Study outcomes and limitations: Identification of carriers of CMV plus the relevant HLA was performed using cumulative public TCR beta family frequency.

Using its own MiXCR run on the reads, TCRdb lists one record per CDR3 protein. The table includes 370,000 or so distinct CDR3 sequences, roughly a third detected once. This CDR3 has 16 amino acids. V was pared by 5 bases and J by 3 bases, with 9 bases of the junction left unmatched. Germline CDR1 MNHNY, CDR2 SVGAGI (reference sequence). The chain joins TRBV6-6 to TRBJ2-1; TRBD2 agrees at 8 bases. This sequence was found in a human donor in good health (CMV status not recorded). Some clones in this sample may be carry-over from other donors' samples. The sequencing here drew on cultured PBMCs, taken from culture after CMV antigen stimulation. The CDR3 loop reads CASSRTGGSDYNEQFF. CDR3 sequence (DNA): TGTGCCAGCAGTCGTACGGGGGGGAGTGACTACAATGAGCAGTTCTTC.